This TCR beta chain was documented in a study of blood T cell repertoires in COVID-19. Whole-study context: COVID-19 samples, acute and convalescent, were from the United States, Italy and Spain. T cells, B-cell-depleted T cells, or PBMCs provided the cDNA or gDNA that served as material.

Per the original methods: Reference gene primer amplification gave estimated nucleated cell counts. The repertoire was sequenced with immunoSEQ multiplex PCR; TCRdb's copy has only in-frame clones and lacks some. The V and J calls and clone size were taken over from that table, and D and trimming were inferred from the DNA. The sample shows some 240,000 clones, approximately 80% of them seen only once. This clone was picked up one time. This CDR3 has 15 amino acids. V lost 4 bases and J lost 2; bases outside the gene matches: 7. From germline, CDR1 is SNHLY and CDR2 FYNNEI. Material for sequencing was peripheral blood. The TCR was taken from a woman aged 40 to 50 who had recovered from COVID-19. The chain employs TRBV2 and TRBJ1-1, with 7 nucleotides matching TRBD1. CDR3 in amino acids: CASSVGQAGNTEAFF. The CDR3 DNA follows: TGTGCCAGCAGTGTCGGACAGGCCGGCAACACTGAAGCTTTCTTT.